Listed below are T cell receptor beta chains from one sample, sequenced in a study of shared clonotypes between healthy human individuals. The repertoire was sequenced with immunoSEQ multiplex PCR; TCRdb's copy has only in-frame clones and lacks some. This table has hundreds of thousands of clones, less than 98% appearing once. Sequenced sample: naive CD4+ T cells sorted from blood. These receptors originate from a woman in her 30s in good health. CDR3s include the opening cysteine and the closing phenylalanine or tryptophan. Fields, in order: J gene, V gene, CDR3 length, clone size, D gene, CDR3 DNA, CDR3 protein. The D gene is left open where the match is weak. Clone sizes are given selectively: once, few, many, or a class where the clone is expanded.

TRBJ2-7 TRBV10-3 14 NA TRBD1 TGTGCCATCAGTGCCCGGACAGGGGGTTACGAGCAGTACTTC CAISARTGGYEQYF
TRBJ1-3 TRBV5-4 14 NA NA TGTGCCAGCAGCTTGGCGGCGTCCGGAAACACCATATATTTT CASSLAASGNTIYF
TRBJ1-2 TRBV2 15 NA NA TGTGCCAGCAGTCAAAGGGGAGGGGCTAACTATGGCTACACCTTC CASSQRGGANYGYTF
TRBJ1-5 TRBV6-1 15 NA TRBD1 TGTGCCAGCAGATCGACAGGGCTGGGAAATCAGCCCCAGCATTTT CASRSTGLGNQPQHF
TRBJ2-1 TRBV5-5 13 NA NA TGTGCCAGCAGCTTGAGCCCTAGCGTTGAGCAGTTCTTC CASSLSPSVEQFF
TRBJ1-5 TRBV29-1 14 NA NA TGCAGCGTTGAAGAGGAGGGGTACGGTCGACCCCAGCATTTT CSVEEEGYGRPQHF
TRBJ1-1 TRBV14 15 NA TRBD1 TGTGCCAGCAGCCAACAGACAGGGGGCCGCACTGAAGCTTTCTTT CASSQQTGGRTEAFF
TRBJ2-2 TRBV19 16 NA NA TGTGCCAGTAGTATCTCCAAGATCGCGAACACCGGGGAGCTGTTTTTT CASSISKIANTGELFF
TRBJ2-1 TRBV7-9 16 NA TRBD1 TGTGCCAGCAGCTTAGTCTCTGGACAGGATTACAATGAGCAGTTCTTC CASSLVSGQDYNEQFF
TRBJ2-7 TRBV25-1 16 once TRBD1 TGTGCCAGCAGTGACCCCGGGACAGGGGTCACCTACGAGCAGTACTTC CASSDPGTGVTYEQYF
TRBJ2-5 TRBV30 12 NA TRBD1 TGTGCCTGGGGACAGGGGGCAGAGACCCAGTACTTC CAWGQGAETQYF
TRBJ2-7 TRBV12-5 12 NA TRBD2 TGTGCTAGTTGGAGCGGGAGTTACGAGCAGTACTTC CASWSGSYEQYF
TRBJ1-4 TRBV6-5 15 NA TRBD1 TGTGCCAGCAGTTACCGTGGGACAGCTGATCAAAAACTGTTTTTT CASSYRGTADQKLFF
TRBJ2-3 TRBV5-6 17 NA NA TGTGCCAGCAGCTTGCTCGGCGGCCCCGGGGCCACAGATACGCAGTATTTT CASSLLGGPGATDTQYF
TRBJ1-2 TRBV6-1 15 NA NA TGTGCCAGCAGTGAAGGAGGACCTGCTAACTATGGCTACACCTTC CASSEGGPANYGYTF
TRBJ2-1 TRBV6-1 15 NA TRBD2 TGTGCCAGCAGGGATGGGACTAGCGGGAGAGATGAGCAGTTCTTC CASRDGTSGRDEQFF
TRBJ2-3 TRBV7-9 14 NA NA TGTGCCAGCAGCCTCGGGACTAGCACAGATACGCAGTATTTT CASSLGTSTDTQYF
TRBJ2-7 TRBV10-3 12 NA NA TGTGCCATCAGTGAGACAACCTACGAGCAGTACTTC CAISETTYEQYF
TRBJ2-2 TRBV9 18 NA TRBD2 TGTGCCAGCAGCGACCCCGAACTAGCGGGAGTATGGACCGGGGAGCTGTTTTTT CASSDPELAGVWTGELFF
TRBJ1-2 TRBV29-1 12 NA TRBD1 TGCAGCGTTCCACAGGGGTTTACTGGCTACACCTTC CSVPQGFTGYTF
TRBJ2-2 TRBV6-1 17 NA TRBD1 TGTGCCAGCAGTGAACGTTTTATAGGACAGGCCACCGGGGAGCTGTTTTTT CASSERFIGQATGELFF
TRBJ1-5 TRBV30 13 once NA TGTGCCTGGAGTCCGGCAGACAATCAGCCCCAGCATTTT CAWSPADNQPQHF
TRBJ1-4 TRBV15 17 NA TRBD1 TGTGCCACCAGCAGAGAGACGGCGAGACAGGGGGCCGAAAAACTGTTTTTT CATSRETARQGAEKLFF
TRBJ2-7 TRBV29-1 10 once TRBD1 TGCAGCGTAGGTGACAGGGCGCAGTACTTC CSVGDRAQYF
TRBJ2-1 TRBV7-2 13 NA NA TGTGCCAGCAGTCCCGGAGGAGGGGTTGAGCAGTTCTTC CASSPGGGVEQFF
TRBJ1-1 TRBV10-3 14 NA NA TGTGCCATCAGTGAGTCGCAGGGAGCCACTGAAGCTTTCTTT CAISESQGATEAFF
TRBJ2-7 TRBV19 13 NA TRBD1 TGTGCCAGTAGGAAGGACAGGGATCACGAGCAGTACTTC CASRKDRDHEQYF
TRBJ2-7 TRBV5-4 15 NA TRBD2 TGTGCCAGCAGCCCGCCGGGACTAGCTACCCACGAGCAGTACTTC CASSPPGLATHEQYF
TRBJ2-1 TRBV5-6 17 once TRBD2 TGTGCCAGCAGCCTTGTGGTAGCGGGACTCTCCTACAATGAGCAGTTCTTC CASSLVVAGLSYNEQFF
TRBJ1-1 TRBV6-6 13 once NA TGTGCCAGCAGTTACGAGGGGGGCACTGAAGCTTTCTTT CASSYEGGTEAFF
TRBJ2-1 TRBV30 15 NA NA TGTGCCTGGAGTGTACCAGGGGCAAGCTACAATGAGCAGTTCTTC CAWSVPGASYNEQFF
TRBJ2-3 TRBV11-2 16 NA NA TGTGCCAGCAGTTTCCGACTAGTCGGGCTAACAGATACGCAGTATTTT CASSFRLVGLTDTQYF
TRBJ1-2 TRBV5-1 18 NA TRBD1 TGCGCCAGCAGCTTGGTCTTTACAGGACAGGGAGGTCGCTATGGCTACACCTTC CASSLVFTGQGGRYGYTF
TRBJ2-2 TRBV6-5 16 NA TRBD1 TGTGCCAGCAGTTCGGGACAGGGGGCGGTCACCGGGGAGCTGTTTTTT CASSSGQGAVTGELFF
TRBJ2-5 TRBV5-1 14 NA TRBD1 TGCGCCAGCAGCACACAGGGGCCACAAGAGACCCAGTACTTC CASSTQGPQETQYF
TRBJ1-5 TRBV2 13 NA TRBD1 TGTGCCACCCGGACAGGGGGGAATCAGCCCCAGCATTTT CATRTGGNQPQHF
TRBJ1-6 TRBV28 12 NA TRBD1 TGTGCCAGCAAACAGGGGAATTCACCCCTCCACTTT CASKQGNSPLHF
TRBJ1-5 TRBV19 14 once NA TGTGCCAGTAGTAGGGGAGGTGGGAATCAGCCCCAGCATTTT CASSRGGGNQPQHF
TRBJ1-3 TRBV5-4 15 NA NA TGTGCCAGCAGCAACCAGACGAGGGCTGGAAACACCATATATTTT CASSNQTRAGNTIYF
TRBJ2-7 TRBV2 15 NA TRBD2 TGTGCCAGCACTTCGGGACTAGCGGGAGTCGACGAGCAGTACTTC CASTSGLAGVDEQYF
TRBJ1-5 TRBV28 16 NA TRBD1 TGTGCCAGCGGGGGGGATTGGACAGGTCGTGCCTCGGCCCAGCATTTT CASGGDWTGRASAQHF
TRBJ1-5 TRBV7-8 17 NA TRBD1 TGTGCCAGCAGCACCCGACCGGGACAGGGGCCTTATCAGCCCCAGCATTTT CASSTRPGQGPYQPQHF
TRBJ2-1 TRBV6-1 13 NA NA TGTGCCAGCAGTGAGGGGTTCTACAATGAGCAGTTCTTC CASSEGFYNEQFF
TRBJ2-7 TRBV28 13 once NA TGTGCCAGCAGGGGGACTGAAGCCTACGAGCAGTACTTC CASRGTEAYEQYF
TRBJ1-1 TRBV7-9 13 NA NA TGTGCCAGCAGCTTAGAGGGAGGCACTGAAGCTTTCTTT CASSLEGGTEAFF
TRBJ2-1 TRBV6-4 13 NA TRBD1 TGTGCCAGTTGGGACAGATCGTACAATGAGCAGTTCTTC CASWDRSYNEQFF
TRBJ1-5 TRBV18 15 NA TRBD1 TGTGCCAGCTCACCAGGGACAGGAGGCAATCAGCCCCAGCATTTT CASSPGTGGNQPQHF
TRBJ2-7 TRBV7-6 14 once NA TGTGCCAGCAGCTTAGCGGGCGGATCCTACGAGCAGTACTTC CASSLAGGSYEQYF
TRBJ1-1 TRBV30 12 NA NA TGTGCCTGGCGGCGGGCGAACACTGAAGCTTTCTTT CAWRRANTEAFF
TRBJ1-1 TRBV15 15 NA NA TGTGCCACCAGCAGAGGCCCCGATCTGAACACTGAAGCTTTCTTT CATSRGPDLNTEAFF
TRBJ2-7 TRBV29-1 15 NA TRBD1 TGCAGCGTTGGTCTCGTTCCCGGGACAGAATACGAGCAGTACTTC CSVGLVPGTEYEQYF
TRBJ2-3 TRBV2 12 NA NA TGTGCCAGACGACAGGTTACAGATACGCAGTATTTT CARRQVTDTQYF
TRBJ1-1 TRBV5-4 16 NA TRBD1 TGTGCCAGCAGTCCGACAGGGGGCCTAGCCCAGTCTGAAGCTTTCTTT CASSPTGGLAQSEAFF
TRBJ1-1 TRBV7-2 14 NA NA TGTGCCAGCAGCTTAGAGGCAATGCGCACTGAAGCTTTCTTT CASSLEAMRTEAFF
TRBJ2-7 TRBV29-1 13 NA TRBD2 TGCAGCGTTGCCCCGGGACTAGCTTCCGAGCAGTACTTC CSVAPGLASEQYF
TRBJ1-5 TRBV19 16 NA NA TGTGCCAGTAGTATCGAGAAGACTTATAGCAATCAGCCCCAGCATTTT CASSIEKTYSNQPQHF
TRBJ1-2 TRBV6-9 12 NA NA TGTGCCAGCAGTCCGGTGGGGGGTGGCTACACCTTC CASSPVGGGYTF
TRBJ2-1 TRBV9 18 NA TRBD2 TGTGCCAGCAGCGTAGCTACCCCGACTAGCGGGAGCGGAAATGAGCAGTTCTTC CASSVATPTSGSGNEQFF
TRBJ2-7 TRBV5-4 15 NA TRBD1 TGTGCCAGCAGCTCGACGGGACAGGGTGATTGGGAGCAGTACTTC CASSSTGQGDWEQYF
TRBJ2-7 TRBV7-9 14 NA NA TGTGCCAGCAGGTCGGGTGCAAGCTCCTACGAGCAGTACTTC CASRSGASSYEQYF